This is a list of T cell receptor beta chains from one sample in a study of T cell changes during pregnancy in multiple sclerosis. Sequencing was performed with immunoSEQ multiplex PCR; in TCRdb, only in-frame clones are kept and a portion is missing. This sample yields approximately 70,000 clones, of which roughly 90% are seen a single time; around 0.96% belongs to the top ten. This sample comprised peripheral blood, obtained in the first trimester of pregnancy. These receptors were collected from a female donor in good health, enrolled as a control in a pregnancy study. CDR3s include the opening cysteine and the closing phenylalanine or tryptophan. The D gene is left open where the match is weak. Size is stated for part of the rows, as once, few or many counts, or as a class when the clone is expanded.

D	length	V	J	size	DNA	CDR3
-	14	TRBV11-2	TRBJ1-1	-	TGTGCCAGCAGCTCTACGTCGATGAACACTGAAGCTTTCTTT	CASSSTSMNTEAFF
-	15	TRBV7-2	TRBJ2-3	-	TGTGCCAGCAGCTTGTTAGGGACTAGCACAGATACGCAGTATTTT	CASSLLGTSTDTQYF
-	14	TRBV2	TRBJ1-2	-	TGTGCCAGCAGTGGAGATACGGGGAACTATGGCTACACCTTC	CASSGDTGNYGYTF
TRBD1	16	TRBV5-4	TRBJ1-2	-	TGTGCCAGCAGCGGGGACAGACTTAGCCTTAACTATGGCTACACCTTC	CASSGDRLSLNYGYTF
TRBD1	15	TRBV28	TRBJ1-2	-	TGTGCCAGCAGTCCCGGACAGGGACTAAACTATGGCTACACCTTC	CASSPGQGLNYGYTF
-	15	TRBV21-1	TRBJ1-5	-	TGTGCCAGCAGCAAATGCTCAGGGTCGGGTCAGCCCCAGCATTTT	CASSKCSGSGQPQHF
-	13	TRBV5-6	TRBJ1-2	-	TGTGCCAGCAGCTTGGGGCGGGGGCTTGGCTACACCTTC	CASSLGRGLGYTF
-	13	TRBV28	TRBJ1-2	-	TGTGCCAGCAGTGCGACCGGGTTCTATGGCTACACCTTC	CASSATGFYGYTF
TRBD1	15	TRBV27	TRBJ2-7	-	TGTGCCAGCAGTCCGGGACAGGGAACCTCCTACGAGCAGTACTTC	CASSPGQGTSYEQYF
TRBD1	18	TRBV7-2	TRBJ1-5	-	TGTGCCAGCAGCTTAGGGGGGACGGGACAGGGTAGCAATCAGCCCCAGCATTTT	CASSLGGTGQGSNQPQHF
TRBD1	15	TRBV5-1	TRBJ2-7	-	TGCGCCAGCAGCTTGGAAGGGACAGGGGCCTACGAGCAGTACTTC	CASSLEGTGAYEQYF
TRBD2	16	TRBV4-1	TRBJ2-5	few	TGCGCCAGCAGCCACCCGGACTTGAGCGGGGTTGAGACCCAGTACTTC	CASSHPDLSGVETQYF
-	15	TRBV9	TRBJ1-6	-	TGTGCCAGCAGCGCCTCCGGGTCTCGAAATTCACCCCTCCACTTT	CASSASGSRNSPLHF
TRBD1	14	TRBV5-1	TRBJ2-1	-	TGCGCCAGCAGCTTGGGGGACAGGGTGGATGAGCAGTTCTTC	CASSLGDRVDEQFF
TRBD2	17	TRBV15	TRBJ2-7	-	TGTGCCACCAGCAGAGATTTCACTAGCGGGGGTACCTACGAGCAGTACTTC	CATSRDFTSGGTYEQYF
-	12	TRBV11-2	TRBJ1-2	-	TGTGCCAGCAGCTTAACAGGGTATGGCTACACCTTC	CASSLTGYGYTF
TRBD2	18	TRBV5-1	TRBJ2-7	-	TGCGCCAGCAGCTTGGGAGCGGGACTAGCGGGAGGGTCCTACGAGCAGTACTTC	CASSLGAGLAGGSYEQYF
TRBD1	17	TRBV5-5	TRBJ1-2	-	TGTGCCAGCAGCTTGGAAAACTCGGGACAGGGGAGGAATGGCTACACCTTC	CASSLENSGQGRNGYTF
TRBD2	20	TRBV7-6	TRBJ2-7	-	TGTGCCAGCAGCTTAGCGGGGGTGGGACTAGCGGGTCCAAGCTCCTACGAGCAGTACTTC	CASSLAGVGLAGPSSYEQYF
TRBD1	15	TRBV19	TRBJ2-7	-	TGTGCCAGTAACTCAGGGGGCGCGGGATCCTACGAGCAGTACTTC	CASNSGGAGSYEQYF
TRBD2	14	TRBV5-1	TRBJ2-1	-	TGCGCCAGCAGCTTGGGGGGGGGCTACAATGAGCAGTTCTTC	CASSLGGGYNEQFF
-	16	TRBV28	TRBJ2-7	-	TGTGCCAGCAGTCTTTTAGTCGGTAAAAGTTCCTACGAGCAGTACTTC	CASSLLVGKSSYEQYF
-	15	TRBV7-2	TRBJ1-2	-	TGTGCCAGCAGCTTACTCCCGGGTACCGGGAATGGCTACACCTTC	CASSLLPGTGNGYTF
TRBD1	15	TRBV18	TRBJ1-1	few	TGTGCCAGCTCAGCTTCCGGGACAGGGGAACTTGAAGCTTTCTTT	CASSASGTGELEAFF
TRBD1	15	TRBV6-5	TRBJ2-7	-	TGTGCCAGCAGTTCAAGGACAGGCATCTCCTACGAGCAGTACTTC	CASSSRTGISYEQYF
TRBD1	15	TRBV6-5	TRBJ2-5	-	TGTGCCAGCAGTTACGGGACAGGGGGCCTGGAGACCCAGTACTTC	CASSYGTGGLETQYF
TRBD1	19	TRBV14	TRBJ2-2	-	TGTGCCAGCAGCCAAGATCGGGACAGGGGGGGTTCGGACACCGGGGAGCTGTTTTTT	CASSQDRDRGGSDTGELFF
-	16	TRBV9	TRBJ2-2	-	TGTGCCAGCAGCGCCGACTTGCGCTTGAACACCGGGGAGCTGTTTTTT	CASSADLRLNTGELFF
-	16	TRBV18	TRBJ2-1	-	TGTGCCAGCTTGCCAGTTGACGGACAACCCTACAATGAGCAGTTCTTC	CASLPVDGQPYNEQFF
TRBD2	19	TRBV4-3	TRBJ2-3	-	TGCGCCAGCAGCCCTCTATACGTAGCGGGAGGGCCTAGCACAGATACGCAGTATTTT	CASSPLYVAGGPSTDTQYF
-	15	TRBV9	TRBJ2-5	-	TGTGCCAGCAGCGCCTCTAGCCGGCGGGTGGTGACCCAGTACTTC	CASSASSRRVVTQYF